This T cell receptor beta chain appears in the sequencing data of a study of T-cell memory formation after mild COVID-19. Study-wide findings and caveats: Clones shrinking between day 15 and 85 showed a balanced CD4/CD8 split, and those that grew later tilted toward CD4+.

In this sample, this clonotype turned up a few times. What it binds is unknown. With constant-segment primers, 5'RACE yielded cDNA libraries of TCR alpha and TCR beta that carried sample barcodes and UMIs. MiXCR, run by TCRdb on the 5' RACE reads, gives a single entry per CDR3 protein. The sample holds 350,000 to 500,000 distinct CDR3 sequences, over 15% seen once. CDR1 SNHLY and CDR2 FYNNEI come from the germline V gene. Losses at the gene ends were 6 bases for V and 2 bases for J; bases not matched to a gene: 11. CDR3 length: 16 amino acids. This chain uses TRBV2 with TRBJ2-7, with 9 bases aligning to TRBD1. The origin of this receptor is a young man who had mild COVID-19 (a few samples of this study predate the infection). Cell type and time point are not known. Sequencing was performed on PBMCs or a T cell subset sorted from them (not recorded which). CDR3: CASSHPGTGKTYEQYF. The CDR3 nucleotides read TGTGCCAGCAGCCACCCTGGGACAGGGAAAACCTACGAGCAGTACTTC.